This T cell receptor (beta chain) was sequenced in a study of blood T cells in healthy people across ages. The authors extracted at least 5 micrograms of total RNA per sample. This CDR3 is built from 16 residues. Germline V gives CDR1 LGHNA, CDR2 YNFKEQ. Trimming removed 5 bases from V and 0 bases from J, with 14 bases in between. Broader study findings: The study found more naive CD4+ cells and higher diversity in long-lived than aged donors.

The authors ran a second PCR of about 6 to 11 cycles using a sample-barcoded 5' primer and a J-beta primer mix. Researchers report that each sample yielded at least 2.5 million CDR3-containing paired-end reads. MiXCR was run by TCRdb on the 5' RACE reads, yielding one entry per CDR3 protein. In the table there are approximately 1.5 million distinct CDR3 sequences, roughly 30% of which are singletons. Comment on this clonotype: Antigen unknown.

The origin of this receptor is a woman in her twenties or thirties in good health. Material for sequencing was blood. The V gene is TRBV4-2, the J gene TRBJ1-5; D is ambiguous. In nucleotides, the CDR3 is TGTGCCAGCAGCAAAAGTACCAGAGATAGCAATCAGCCCCAGCATTTT. This gives the protein CASSKSTRDSNQPQHF.